The T cell receptor beta chain described here comes from a study of blood T cell repertoires in COVID-19 (dated by TCRdb to 2020 to 2021). In terms of the full investigation: Samples from collaborators originated in the United States, Italy and Spain and spanned both the acute and convalescent phases of COVID-19. The material from the prospective study consisted of cDNA or gDNA derived from T cells, B-cell-depleted T cells, or PBMCs. Nearly every sample came with metadata listing a de-identified subject ID, COVID-19 status, age in years and sex. Where HLA class I and class II types were available, the types were taken from metadata supplied by the sample provider, not from assay-based typing. Subjects who had been exposed to COVID-19, were actively infected with it, or had recovered from it provided the deeply sampled blood TCRbeta repertoires that made up the dataset. The repertoires were made available in a free public database intended to serve as a resource for research on the immune response to SARS-CoV-2. The samples were drawn from two sources: the first 160 participants of the ongoing ImmuneRACE study, and some 1,300 subjects contributed by 6 global collaborators.

What the work shows at the level of the full study, not this receptor alone: How much clinical and demographic metadata was included differed by source and by participant, and the metadata was provided uncurated.

Comments on this clone: Its cognate antigen has yet to be identified. No much larger clonotype is one base removed from it; base qualities were not supplied.

In Seattle, one collaborating source enrolled patients while the infection was active and tracked those patients longitudinally over the course of disease. Whole blood was collected in K2EDTA tubes by collaborating institutions according to the institutions' own protocols. For TCRbeta analysis, collaborators shipped samples in one of three forms: frozen whole blood, isolated PBMCs, or DNA extracted from either of those sample types. TCRbeta CDR3 regions were amplified from genomic DNA by means of the immunoSEQ Assay, a bias-controlled multiplex PCR. In the paper's pipeline: Nucleated cell counts per sample were estimated from amplification of reference gene primers within the assay. Sequence reads were collapsed and filtered to measure the absolute abundance of every unique TCRbeta CDR3 rearrangement. Productive Simpson clonality was computed per sample as the square root of Simpson's diversity index over productive rearrangements. TCRdb limited this immuneACCESS table to in-frame rearrangements with V and J called. A share of clones is missing; checked studies link under half to unresolved V genes, and the rest is unexplained. V and J calls plus clone size are reproduced from that table; the DNA served to infer D and trimming. This sample has 150,000 to 200,000 clones in its table, and just over 90% of those were observed once. The top ten constitute roughly 1.9% of the sample.

V and J lose 4 bases and 5 bases, and a span of 6 bases separates them. From the cysteine up to the phenylalanine, the CDR3 has a length of 11 residues. Only CDR3 DNA is held: 33 bases, read in frame from base 1. The specimen was peripheral blood. The receptor was isolated from a woman aged 60 to 75 with COVID-19, enrolled during active disease. Rearrangement joined TRBV5-3 to TRBJ1-2, with an unclear D gene assignment. TRBV5-3 carries the ORF label, with uncertain function. The DNA sequence is given as TGTGCCAGAAGCATACTTTATGGCTACACCTTC. Its amino acids are CARSILYGYTF.